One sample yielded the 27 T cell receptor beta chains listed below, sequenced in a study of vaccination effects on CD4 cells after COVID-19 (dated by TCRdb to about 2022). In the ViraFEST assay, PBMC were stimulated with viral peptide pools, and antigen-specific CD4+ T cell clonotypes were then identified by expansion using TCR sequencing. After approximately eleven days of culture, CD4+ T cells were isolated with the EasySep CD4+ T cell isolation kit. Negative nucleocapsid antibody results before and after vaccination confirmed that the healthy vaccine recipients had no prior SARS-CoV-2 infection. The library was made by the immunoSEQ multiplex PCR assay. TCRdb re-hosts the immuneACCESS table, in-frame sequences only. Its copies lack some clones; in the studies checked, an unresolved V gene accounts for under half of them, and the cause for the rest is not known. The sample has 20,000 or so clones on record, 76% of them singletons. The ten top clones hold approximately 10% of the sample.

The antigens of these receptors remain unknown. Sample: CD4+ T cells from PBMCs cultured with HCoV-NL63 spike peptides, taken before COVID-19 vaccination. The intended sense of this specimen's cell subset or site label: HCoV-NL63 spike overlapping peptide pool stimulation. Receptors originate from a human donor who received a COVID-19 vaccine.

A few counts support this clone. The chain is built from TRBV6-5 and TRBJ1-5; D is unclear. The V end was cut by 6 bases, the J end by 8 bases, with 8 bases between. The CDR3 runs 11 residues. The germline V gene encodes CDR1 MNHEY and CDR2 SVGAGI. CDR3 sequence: CASSSWEPQHF. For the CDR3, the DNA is TGTGCCAGCAGCTCTTGGGAGCCCCAGCATTTT.

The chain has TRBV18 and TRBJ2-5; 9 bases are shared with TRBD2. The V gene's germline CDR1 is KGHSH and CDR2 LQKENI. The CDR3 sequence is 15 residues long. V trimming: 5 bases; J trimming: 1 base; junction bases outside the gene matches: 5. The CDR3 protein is CASSSLAGSQETQYF. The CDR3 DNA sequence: TGTGCCAGCTCATCGCTAGCGGGGTCCCAAGAGACCCAGTACTTC.

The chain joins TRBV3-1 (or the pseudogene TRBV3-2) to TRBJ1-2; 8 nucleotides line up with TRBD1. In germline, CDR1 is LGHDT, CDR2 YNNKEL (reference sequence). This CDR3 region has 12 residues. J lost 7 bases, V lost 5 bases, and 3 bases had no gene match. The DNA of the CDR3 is TGTGCCAGCAGCTACCAGGGGGCTGGCTACACCTTC. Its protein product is CASSYQGAGYTF.

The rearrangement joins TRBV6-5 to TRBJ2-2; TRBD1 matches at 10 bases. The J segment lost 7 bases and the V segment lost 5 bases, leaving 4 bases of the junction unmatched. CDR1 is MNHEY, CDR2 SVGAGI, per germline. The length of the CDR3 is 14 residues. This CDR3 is CASSRQGAGGELFF. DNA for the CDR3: TGTGCCAGCAGTCGACAGGGGGCCGGCGGGGAGCTGTTTTTT.

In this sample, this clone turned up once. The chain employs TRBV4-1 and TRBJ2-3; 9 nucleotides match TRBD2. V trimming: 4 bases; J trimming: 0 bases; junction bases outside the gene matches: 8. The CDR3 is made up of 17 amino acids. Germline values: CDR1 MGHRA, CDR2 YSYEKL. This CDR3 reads CASSPGVLAGSTDTQYF. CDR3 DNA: TGCGCCAGCAGCCCAGGGGTTCTAGCGGGGAGCACAGATACGCAGTATTTT.

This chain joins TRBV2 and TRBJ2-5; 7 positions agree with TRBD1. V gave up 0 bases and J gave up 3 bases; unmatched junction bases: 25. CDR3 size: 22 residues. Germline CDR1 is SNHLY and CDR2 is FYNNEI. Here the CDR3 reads CASSEALHFWDSNPRTEETQYF. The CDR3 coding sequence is TGTGCCAGCAGTGAAGCGCTTCATTTCTGGGACAGCAACCCAAGGACGGAAGAGACCCAGTACTTC.

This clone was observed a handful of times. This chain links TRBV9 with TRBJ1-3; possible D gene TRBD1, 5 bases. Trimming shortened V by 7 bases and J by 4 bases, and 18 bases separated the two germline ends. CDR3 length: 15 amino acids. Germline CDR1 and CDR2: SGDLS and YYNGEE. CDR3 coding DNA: TGTGCCAGCGAAGATGGGGCTGGTTCGGGAAACACCATATATTTT. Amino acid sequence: CASEDGAGSGNTIYF.

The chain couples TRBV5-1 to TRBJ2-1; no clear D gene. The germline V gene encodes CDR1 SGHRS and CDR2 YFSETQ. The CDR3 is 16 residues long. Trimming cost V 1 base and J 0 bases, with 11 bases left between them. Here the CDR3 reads CASSLPDLSSYNEQFF. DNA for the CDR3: TGCGCCAGCAGCTTGCCTGACCTTTCCTCCTACAATGAGCAGTTCTTC.

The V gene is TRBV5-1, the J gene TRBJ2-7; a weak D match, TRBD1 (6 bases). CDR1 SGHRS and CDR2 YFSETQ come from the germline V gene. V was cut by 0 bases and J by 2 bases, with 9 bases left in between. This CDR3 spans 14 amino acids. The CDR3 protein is CASSLGGGTYEQYF. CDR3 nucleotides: TGCGCCAGCAGCTTGGGAGGGGGTACCTACGAGCAGTACTTC.

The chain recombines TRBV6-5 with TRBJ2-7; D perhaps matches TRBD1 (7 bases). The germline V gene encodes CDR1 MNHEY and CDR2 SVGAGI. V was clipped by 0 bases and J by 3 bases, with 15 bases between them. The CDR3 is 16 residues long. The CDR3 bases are TGTGCCAGCAGTTACTCCGGGGGACAGTTGATCTACGAGCAGTACTTC. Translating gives CASSYSGGQLIYEQYF.

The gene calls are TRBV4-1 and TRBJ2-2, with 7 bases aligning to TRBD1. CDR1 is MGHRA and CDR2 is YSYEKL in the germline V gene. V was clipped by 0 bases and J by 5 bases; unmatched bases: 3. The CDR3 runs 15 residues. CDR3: CASSQEQGMTGELFF. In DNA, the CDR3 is TGCGCCAGCAGCCAAGAACAGGGGATGACCGGGGAGCTGTTTTTT.

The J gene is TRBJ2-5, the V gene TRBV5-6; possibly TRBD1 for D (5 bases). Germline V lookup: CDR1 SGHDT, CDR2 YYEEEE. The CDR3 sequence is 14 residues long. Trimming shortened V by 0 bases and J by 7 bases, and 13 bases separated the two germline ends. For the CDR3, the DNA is TGTGCCAGCAGCTTGGATAGCAGGGTCGGGACCCAGTACTTC. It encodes CASSLDSRVGTQYF. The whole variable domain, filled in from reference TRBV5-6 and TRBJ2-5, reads DAGVTQSPTHLIKTRGQQVTLRCSPKSGHDTVSWYQQALGQGPQFIFQYYEEEERQRGNFPDRFSGHQFPNYSSELNVNALLLGDSALYLCASSLDSRVGTQYFGPGTRLLVL.

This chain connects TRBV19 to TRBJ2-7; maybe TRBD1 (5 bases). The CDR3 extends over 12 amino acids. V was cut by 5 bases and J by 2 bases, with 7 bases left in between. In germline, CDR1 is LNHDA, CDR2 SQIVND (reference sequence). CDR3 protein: CASSPRAYEQYF. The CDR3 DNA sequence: TGTGCCAGTAGTCCCAGGGCCTACGAGCAGTACTTC.

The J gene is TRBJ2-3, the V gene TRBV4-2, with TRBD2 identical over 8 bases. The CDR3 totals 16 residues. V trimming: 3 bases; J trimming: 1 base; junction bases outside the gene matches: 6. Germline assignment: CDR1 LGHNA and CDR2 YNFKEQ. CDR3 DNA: TGTGCCAGCAGCCACGGGGGGGCCGGGGGCACAGATACGCAGTATTTT. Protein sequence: CASSHGGAGGTDTQYF.

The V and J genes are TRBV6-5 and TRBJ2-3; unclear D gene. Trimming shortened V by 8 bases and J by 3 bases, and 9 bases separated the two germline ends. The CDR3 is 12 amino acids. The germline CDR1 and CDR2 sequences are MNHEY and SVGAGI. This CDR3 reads CASFSSTDTQYF. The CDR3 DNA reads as TGTGCCAGCTTTTCCTCGACAGATACGCAGTATTTT.

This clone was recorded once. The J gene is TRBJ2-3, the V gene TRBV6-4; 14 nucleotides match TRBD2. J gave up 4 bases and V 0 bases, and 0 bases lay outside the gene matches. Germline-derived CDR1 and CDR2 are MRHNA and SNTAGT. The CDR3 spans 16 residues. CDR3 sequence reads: CASSDSTSGGADTQYF. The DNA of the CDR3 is TGTGCCAGCAGTGACTCGACTAGCGGGGGGGCAGATACGCAGTATTTT.

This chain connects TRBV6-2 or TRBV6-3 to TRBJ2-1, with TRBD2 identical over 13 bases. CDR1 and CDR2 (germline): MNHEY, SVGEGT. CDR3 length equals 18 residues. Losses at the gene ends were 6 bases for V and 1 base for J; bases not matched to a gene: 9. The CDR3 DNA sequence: TGTGCCAGCAGCACCGGGACTAGCGGGGCCATTTCCTACAATGAGCAGTTCTTC. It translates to CASSTGTSGAISYNEQFF.

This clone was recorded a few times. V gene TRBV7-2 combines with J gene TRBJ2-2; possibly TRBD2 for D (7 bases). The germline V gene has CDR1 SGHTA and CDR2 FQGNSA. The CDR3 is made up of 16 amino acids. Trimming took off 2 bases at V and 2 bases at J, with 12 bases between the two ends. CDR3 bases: TGTGCCAGCAGCTTATGGGGGGGGGCTAACACCGGGGAGCTGTTTTTT. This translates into CASSLWGGANTGELFF.

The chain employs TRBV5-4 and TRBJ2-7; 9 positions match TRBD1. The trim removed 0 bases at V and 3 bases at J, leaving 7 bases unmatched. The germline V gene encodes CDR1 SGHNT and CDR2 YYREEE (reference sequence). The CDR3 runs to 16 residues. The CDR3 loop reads CASSLGPGQGNYEQYF. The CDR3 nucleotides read TGTGCCAGCAGCTTGGGGCCGGGACAGGGAAACTACGAGCAGTACTTC. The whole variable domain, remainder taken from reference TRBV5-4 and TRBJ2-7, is ETGVTQSPTHLIKTRGQQVTLRCSSQSGHNTVSWYQQALGQGPQFIFQYYREEENGRGNFPPRFSGLQFPNYSSELNVNALELDDSALYLCASSLGPGQGNYEQYFGPGTRLTVT.

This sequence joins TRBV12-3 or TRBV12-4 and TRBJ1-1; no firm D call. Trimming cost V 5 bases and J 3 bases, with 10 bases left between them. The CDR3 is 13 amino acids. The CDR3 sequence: CASSISGDTEAFF. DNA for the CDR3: TGTGCCAGCAGTATTTCGGGTGACACTGAAGCTTTCTTT.

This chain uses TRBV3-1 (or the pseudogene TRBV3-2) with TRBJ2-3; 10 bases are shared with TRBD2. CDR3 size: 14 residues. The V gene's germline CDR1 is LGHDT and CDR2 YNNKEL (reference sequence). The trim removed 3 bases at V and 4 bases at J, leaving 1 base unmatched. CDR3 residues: CASSQGLASDTQYF. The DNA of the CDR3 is TGTGCCAGCAGCCAGGGACTAGCGTCAGATACGCAGTATTTT.

CDR3: CAISGGLAGVGDNEQFF. Here the CDR3 DNA reads TGTGCCATCAGTGGGGGACTAGCGGGAGTGGGGGACAATGAGCAGTTCTTC. The rearrangement uses TRBV10-3 and TRBJ2-1; 14 bases fit TRBD2. J was trimmed by 5 bases and V by 4 bases; bases with no gene match: 7. The length of the CDR3 is 17 residues. CDR1 is ENHRY and CDR2 is SYGVKD in the germline V gene.

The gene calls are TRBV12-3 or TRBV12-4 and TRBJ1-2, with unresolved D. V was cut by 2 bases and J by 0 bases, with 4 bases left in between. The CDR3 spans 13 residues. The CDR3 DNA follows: TGTGCCAGCAGTTTATTAGCTAACTATGGCTACACCTTC. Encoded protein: CASSLLANYGYTF.

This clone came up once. This CDR3 is CASSPGSQETQYF. In DNA form, the CDR3 reads TGTGCCAGCTCACCGGGTAGTCAAGAGACCCAGTACTTC. V gene TRBV18 combines with J gene TRBJ2-5; D unclear. CDR3 length: 13 amino acids. Germline CDR1 and CDR2: KGHSH and LQKENI. V lost 3 bases to trimming and J lost 2 bases, with 7 bases between them.

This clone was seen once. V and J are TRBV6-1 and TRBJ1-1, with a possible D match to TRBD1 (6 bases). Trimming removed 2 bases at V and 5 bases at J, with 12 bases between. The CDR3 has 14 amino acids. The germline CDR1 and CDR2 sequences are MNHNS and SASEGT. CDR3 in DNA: TGTGCCAGCAGTGAATACGGGGGGCGAACTGAAGCTTTCTTT. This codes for CASSEYGGRTEAFF.

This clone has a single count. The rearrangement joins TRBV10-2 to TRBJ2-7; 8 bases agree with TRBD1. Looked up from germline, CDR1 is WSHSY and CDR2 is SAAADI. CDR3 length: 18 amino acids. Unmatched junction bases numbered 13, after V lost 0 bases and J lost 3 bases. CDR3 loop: CASSESKWTGSIHYEQYF. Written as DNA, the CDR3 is TGCGCCAGCAGTGAGTCGAAGTGGACAGGGAGTATACACTACGAGCAGTACTTC.

For the CDR3, the DNA is TGTGCCATCAGTTCCCGGGGGACCGGTGGGGCCAACGTCCTGACTTTC. Translated: CAISSRGTGGANVLTF. This rearrangement joins TRBV10-3 to TRBJ2-6; D possibly corresponds to TRBD2 (6 bases). Germline V gene sequence: CDR1 ENHRY, CDR2 SYGVKD. Trimming left V 5 bases short and J 3 bases short, with 14 bases between. The CDR3 sequence is 16 residues long.